Below, 16 T cell receptor beta chains from the same sample are listed, as sequenced in a study of blood T cell repertoires in COVID-19. Generated by immunoSEQ multiplex PCR, the TCRdb table keeps only in-frame clones and is missing some. The sample carries about 160,000 clones, around four fifths recorded once. The sequenced sample was peripheral blood. The receptors were sampled from a man aged 70 or older with acute or convalescent COVID-19.

The chain carries TRBV2 and TRBJ2-3; 9 nucleotides agree with TRBD2. This CDR3 contains 15 residues. Germline-derived CDR1 and CDR2 are SNHLY and FYNNEI. Unmatched junction bases numbered 8, after V lost 7 bases and J lost 3 bases. CDR3 nucleotide sequence: TGTGCCAGCATGGTTCGGACTAGCGATACAGATACGCAGTATTTT. It codes for CASMVRTSDTDTQYF.

The chain couples TRBV19 to TRBJ2-7; D perhaps matches TRBD2 (6 bases). Germline CDR1 reads LNHDA; CDR2 reads SQIVND (reference sequence). The CDR3 loop spans 14 amino acids. V was trimmed by 2 bases and J by 2 bases, leaving 10 bases between them. CDR3 DNA sequence: TGTGCCAGTAGTATAAGCGGGCCGACCTACGAGCAGTACTTC. Translation: CASSISGPTYEQYF.

This clone was seen a handful of times. V and J are TRBV3-1 (or the pseudogene TRBV3-2) and TRBJ1-1; D is uncertain. The germline V and J ends were trimmed by 2 bases and 6 bases, with 7 bases remaining between them. Germline V gene sequence: CDR1 LGHDT, CDR2 YNNKEL (reference sequence). This CDR3 contains 12 residues. CDR3 amino acids: CASSQWLAEAFF. The CDR3 coding sequence is TGTGCCAGCAGCCAATGGCTGGCTGAAGCTTTCTTT.

The chain couples TRBV28 to TRBJ2-7; possible D gene TRBD2, 5 bases. Trimming left V 8 bases short and J 0 bases short, with 5 bases between. CDR1 MDHEN and CDR2 SYDVKM come from the germline V gene. CDR3 size: 11 residues. The CDR3 reads CASGSSYEQYF. CDR3 DNA sequence: TGTGCCAGCGGGAGCTCCTACGAGCAGTACTTC. Full variable domain (remainder filled in from reference TRBV28 and TRBJ2-7): DVKVTQSSRYLVKRTGEKVFLECVQDMDHENMFWYRQDPGLGLRLIYFSYDVKMKEKGDIPEGYSVSREKKERFSLILESASTNQTSMYLCASGSSYEQYFGPGTRLTVT.

The chain is built from TRBV18 and TRBJ1-4; possibly TRBD1 for D (5 bases). The CDR3 is made up of 16 amino acids. The V and J ends lost 2 bases and 1 base respectively, with 11 bases between them. Germline values: CDR1 KGHSH, CDR2 LQKENI. This CDR3 is CASSPETAGTNEKLFF. The CDR3 coding sequence is TGTGCCAGCTCACCAGAGACAGCTGGAACTAATGAAAAACTGTTTTTT.

This sequence joins TRBV5-4 and TRBJ2-7; 8 nucleotides match TRBD2. The trim removed 0 bases at V and 12 bases at J, leaving 5 bases unmatched. Germline V lookup: CDR1 SGHNT, CDR2 YYREEE (reference sequence). The CDR3 totals 12 residues. The DNA for the CDR3 is TGTGCCAGCAGCTTGGCGGGAGGGCCTCCGTACTTC. It encodes CASSLAGGPPYF.

The J gene is TRBJ1-1, the V gene TRBV7-2; D call uncertain. The CDR3 spans 15 residues. V lost 1 base and J 1 base, leaving 10 bases between the germline ends. Looked up from germline, CDR1 is SGHTA and CDR2 is FQGNSA. The DNA of the CDR3 is TGTGCCAGCAGCTTAGACTCCCCTGCGAACACTGAAGCTTTCTTT. It yields the protein CASSLDSPANTEAFF.

The chain recombines TRBV2 with TRBJ2-1; 7 nucleotides match TRBD2. V dropped 4 bases and J dropped 7; count of bases not matched to a gene: 13. This CDR3 region has 16 residues. Germline CDR1 is SNHLY and CDR2 is FYNNEI. CDR3 loop: CASSAALAGETNEQFF. The CDR3 region has the DNA TGTGCCAGCAGTGCAGCCTTGGCGGGGGAAACAAATGAGCAGTTCTTC.

The rearrangement links TRBV2 to TRBJ2-1; 9 bases fit TRBD1. Losses at the gene ends were 10 bases for V and 9 bases for J; bases not matched to a gene: 13. Per the germline V gene, CDR1 is SNHLY and CDR2 is FYNNEI. CDR3 length: 14 amino acids. The DNA of the CDR3 is TGTGCCATCGCCGGAGGACAGGGGTTCGGTGAGCAGTTCTTC. It encodes CAIAGGQGFGEQFF.

The CDR3 coding sequence is TGTGCCAGTAGTATGGACAGGGGGCTGAATGGCTACACCTTC. As protein: CASSMDRGLNGYTF. This rearrangement joins TRBV19 to TRBJ1-2; TRBD1 matches at 11 bases. The CDR3 spans 14 residues. V trimming: 3 bases; J trimming: 6 bases; junction bases outside the gene matches: 3. Germline V gene sequence: CDR1 LNHDA, CDR2 SQIVND (reference sequence).

In the case of this clone: Just one base apart from a much larger clone, this may be a read error. The rearrangement joins TRBV28 to TRBJ1-6; no definite D call. The CDR3 contains 12 residues. V lost 6 bases, J lost 4 bases, and 4 bases lay in between. Looked up from germline, CDR1 is MDHEN and CDR2 is SYDVKM. The CDR3 DNA follows: TGTGCCAGCAGGCAGTATAATTCACCCCTCCACTTT. Its protein is CASRQYNSPLHF.

The chain carries TRBV2 and TRBJ2-7; TRBD1 matches at 9 bases. In germline, CDR1 is SNHLY, CDR2 FYNNEI. This CDR3 contains 15 residues. V lost 2 bases, J lost 3 bases, and 5 bases stayed unmatched. The CDR3: CASSETGDRDYEQYF. The CDR3 nucleotides read TGTGCCAGCAGTGAAACGGGGGACAGGGACTACGAGCAGTACTTC.

The chain joins TRBV4-1 to TRBJ2-7; D might be TRBD1 (5 bases). The CDR3 spans 13 residues. Trimming took 1 base from V and 6 from J, leaving 10 bases between them. The germline V gene encodes CDR1 MGHRA and CDR2 YSYEKL. The CDR3 nucleotides read TGCGCCAGCAGCCAAGTACCAGGGCTCGAGCAGTACTTC. It yields the protein CASSQVPGLEQYF.

This chain connects TRBV6-1 to TRBJ2-7; D is possibly TRBD2 (6 bases). The CDR3 has 16 residues. The V gene's germline CDR1 is MNHNS and CDR2 SASEGT. With 3 bases removed from V and 5 bases from J, the gap between germline ends came to 20 bases. The CDR3 coding sequence is TGTGCCAGCAGTGAGGAGGGTTTGGGCTTTGGGAACGAGCAGTACTTC. Protein sequence: CASSEEGLGFGNEQYF.

The chain carries TRBV29-1 and TRBJ1-5; no clear D gene. This CDR3 is 14 amino acids long. CDR1 and CDR2 from the germline V gene are SQVTM and ANQGSEA. V was pared by 7 bases and J by 0 bases, with 13 bases between. The CDR3 loop is CSENDGVSNQPQHF. The CDR3 bases are TGCAGCGAAAACGACGGGGTTAGCAATCAGCCCCAGCATTTT.

This clone was counted a few times. V gene TRBV7-2 combines with J gene TRBJ2-1, with D possibly being TRBD2 (6 bases). Looked up from germline, CDR1 is SGHTA and CDR2 is FQGNSA. V gave up 4 bases and J gave up 15 bases, with 22 bases separating them. The length of the CDR3 is 14 residues. The chain's CDR3 is CASSSKRAEGPGFF. CDR3 DNA sequence: TGTGCCAGCAGCTCCAAGCGGGCCGAGGGACCAGGGTTCTTC. Combining the CDR3 with reference TRBV7-2 and TRBJ2-1 gives the whole variable domain GAGVSQSPSNKVTEKGKDVELRCDPISGHTALYWYRQSLGQGLEFLIYFQGNSAPDKSGLPSDRFSAERTGGSVSTLTIQRTQQEDSAVYLCASSSKRAEGPGFFGPGTRLTVL.